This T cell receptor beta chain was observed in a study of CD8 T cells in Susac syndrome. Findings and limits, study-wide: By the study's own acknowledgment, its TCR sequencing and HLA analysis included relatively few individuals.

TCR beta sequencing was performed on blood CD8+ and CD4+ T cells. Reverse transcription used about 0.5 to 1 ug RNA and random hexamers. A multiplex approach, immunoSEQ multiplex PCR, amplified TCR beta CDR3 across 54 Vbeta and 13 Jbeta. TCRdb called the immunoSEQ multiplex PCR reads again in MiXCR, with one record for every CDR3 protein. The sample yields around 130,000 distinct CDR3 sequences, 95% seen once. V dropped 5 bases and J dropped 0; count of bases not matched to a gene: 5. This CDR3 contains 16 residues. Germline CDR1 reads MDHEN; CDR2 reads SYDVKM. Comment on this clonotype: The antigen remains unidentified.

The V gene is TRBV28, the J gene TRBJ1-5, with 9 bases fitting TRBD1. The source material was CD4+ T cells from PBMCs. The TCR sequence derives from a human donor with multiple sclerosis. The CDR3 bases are TGTGCCAGCAGTCCACCGGGACAGGGTAGCAATCAGCCCCAGCATTTT. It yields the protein CASSPPGQGSNQPQHF. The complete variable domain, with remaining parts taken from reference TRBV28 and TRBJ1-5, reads DVKVTQSSRYLVKRTGEKVFLECVQDMDHENMFWYRQDPGLGLRLIYFSYDVKMKEKGDIPEGYSVSREKKERFSLILESASTNQTSMYLCASSPPGQGSNQPQHFGDGTRLSIL.